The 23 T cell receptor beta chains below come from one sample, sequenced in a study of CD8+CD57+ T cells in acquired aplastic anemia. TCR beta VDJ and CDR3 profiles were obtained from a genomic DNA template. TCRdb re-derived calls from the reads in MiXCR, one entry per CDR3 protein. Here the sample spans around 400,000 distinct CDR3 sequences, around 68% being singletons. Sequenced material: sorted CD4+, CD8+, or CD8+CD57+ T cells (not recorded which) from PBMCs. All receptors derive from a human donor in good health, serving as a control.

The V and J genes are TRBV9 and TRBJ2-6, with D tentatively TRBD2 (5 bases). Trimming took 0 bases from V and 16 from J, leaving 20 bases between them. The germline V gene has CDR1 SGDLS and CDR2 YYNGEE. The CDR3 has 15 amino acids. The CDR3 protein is CASSVDIPSTDTLTF. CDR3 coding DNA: TGTGCCAGCAGCGTAGACATACCTAGCACAGATACGCTGACTTTC.

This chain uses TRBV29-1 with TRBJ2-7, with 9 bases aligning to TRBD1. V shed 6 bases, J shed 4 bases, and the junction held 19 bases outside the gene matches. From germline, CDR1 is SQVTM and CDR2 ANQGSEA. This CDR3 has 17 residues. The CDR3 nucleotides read TGCAGCGTCGTGGGCGCCTCGGGACAGGGTACGATTTACGAGCAGTACTTC. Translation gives CSVVGASGQGTIYEQYF.

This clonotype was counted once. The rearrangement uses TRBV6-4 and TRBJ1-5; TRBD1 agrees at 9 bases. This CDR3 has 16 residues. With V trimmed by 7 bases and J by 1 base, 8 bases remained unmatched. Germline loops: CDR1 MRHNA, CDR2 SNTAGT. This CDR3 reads CASTSGTGLSNQPQHF. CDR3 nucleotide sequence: TGTGCCAGCACATCAGGGACAGGGCTAAGCAATCAGCCCCAGCATTTT.

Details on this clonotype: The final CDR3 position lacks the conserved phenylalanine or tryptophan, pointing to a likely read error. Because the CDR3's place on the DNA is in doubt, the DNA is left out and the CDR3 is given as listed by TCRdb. The CDR3 loop is CASSLGTGTRYD. The J gene is TRBJ2-3, the V gene TRBV7-9. Germline values: CDR1 SEHNR, CDR2 FQNEAQ (reference sequence). Including both end residues, the CDR3 is 12 amino acids long.

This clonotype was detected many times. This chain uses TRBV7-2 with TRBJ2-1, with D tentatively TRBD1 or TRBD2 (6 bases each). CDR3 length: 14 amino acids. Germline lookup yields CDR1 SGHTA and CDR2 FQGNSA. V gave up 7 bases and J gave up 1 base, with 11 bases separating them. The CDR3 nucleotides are TGTGCCAGCACCAAAGGGGGGTCCTACAATGAGCAGTTCTTC. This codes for CASTKGGSYNEQFF. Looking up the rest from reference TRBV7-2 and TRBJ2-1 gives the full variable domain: GAGVSQSPSNKVTEKGKDVELRCDPISGHTALYWYRQSLGQGLEFLIYFQGNSAPDKSGLPSDRFSAERTGGSVSTLTIQRTQQEDSAVYLCASTKGGSYNEQFFGPGTRLTVL.

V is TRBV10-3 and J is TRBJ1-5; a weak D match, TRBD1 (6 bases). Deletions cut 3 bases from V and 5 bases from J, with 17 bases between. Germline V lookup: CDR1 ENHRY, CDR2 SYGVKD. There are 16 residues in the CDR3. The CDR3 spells CAISELGHQKHQPQHF. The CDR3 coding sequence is TGTGCCATCAGTGAACTGGGACACCAGAAACATCAGCCCCAGCATTTT.

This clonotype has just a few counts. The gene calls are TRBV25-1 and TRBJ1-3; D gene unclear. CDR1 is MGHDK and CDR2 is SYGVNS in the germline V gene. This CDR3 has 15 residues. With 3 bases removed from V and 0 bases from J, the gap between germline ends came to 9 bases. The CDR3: CASSEFGYSGNTIYF. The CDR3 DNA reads TGTGCCAGCAGTGAGTTTGGTTACTCTGGAAACACCATATATTTT.

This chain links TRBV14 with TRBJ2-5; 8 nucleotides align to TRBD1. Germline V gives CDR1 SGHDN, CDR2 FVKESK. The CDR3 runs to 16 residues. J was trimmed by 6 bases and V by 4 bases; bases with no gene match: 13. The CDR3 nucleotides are TGTGCCAGCAGCCTAGACTTGGACAGGGCGCACAAGACCCAGTACTTC. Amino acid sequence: CASSLDLDRAHKTQYF.

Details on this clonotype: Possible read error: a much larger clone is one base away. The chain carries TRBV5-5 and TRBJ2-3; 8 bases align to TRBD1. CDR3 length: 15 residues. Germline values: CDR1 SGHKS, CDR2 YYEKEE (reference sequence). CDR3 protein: CARSLQGASADTQYF. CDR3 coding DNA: TGTGCCCGCAGCTTGCAGGGGGCTTCGGCAGATACGCAGTATTTT.

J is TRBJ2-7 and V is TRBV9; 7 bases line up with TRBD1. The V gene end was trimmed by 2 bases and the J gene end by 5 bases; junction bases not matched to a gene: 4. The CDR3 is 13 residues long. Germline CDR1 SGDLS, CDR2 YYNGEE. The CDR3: CASSVTGSNEQYF. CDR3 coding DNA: TGTGCCAGCAGCGTGACAGGGAGCAACGAGCAGTACTTC.

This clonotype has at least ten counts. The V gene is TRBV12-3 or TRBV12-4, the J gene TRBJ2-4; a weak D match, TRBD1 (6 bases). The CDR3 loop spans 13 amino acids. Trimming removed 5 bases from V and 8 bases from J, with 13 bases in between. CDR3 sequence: CASSTSTGYIQYF. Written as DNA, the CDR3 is TGTGCCAGCAGTACTTCAACAGGGTACATTCAGTACTTC.

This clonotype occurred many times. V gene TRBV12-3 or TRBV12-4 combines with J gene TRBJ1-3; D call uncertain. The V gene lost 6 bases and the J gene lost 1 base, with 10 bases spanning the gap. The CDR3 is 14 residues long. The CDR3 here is CASSFGVSGNTIYF. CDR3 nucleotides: TGTGCCAGCAGCTTCGGGGTATCTGGAAACACCATATATTTT.

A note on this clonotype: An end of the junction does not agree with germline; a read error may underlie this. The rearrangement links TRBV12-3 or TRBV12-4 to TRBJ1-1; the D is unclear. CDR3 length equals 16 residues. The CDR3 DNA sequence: TGTGTCAGCAATTTGGAACCGGGTGAAGAGAACACTGAAGCTTTCTTT. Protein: CVSNLEPGEENTEAFF.

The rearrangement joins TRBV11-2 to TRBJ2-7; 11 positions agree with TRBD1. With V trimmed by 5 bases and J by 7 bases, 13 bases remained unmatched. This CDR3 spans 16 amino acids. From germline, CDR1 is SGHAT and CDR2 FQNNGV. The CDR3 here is CASSGIGQGAWREQYF. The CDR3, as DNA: TGTGCCAGCAGCGGAATCGGACAGGGGGCTTGGAGGGAGCAGTACTTC.

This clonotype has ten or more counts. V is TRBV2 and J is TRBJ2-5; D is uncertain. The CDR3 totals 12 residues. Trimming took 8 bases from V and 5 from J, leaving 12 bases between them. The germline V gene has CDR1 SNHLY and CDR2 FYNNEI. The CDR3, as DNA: TGTGCCAGCGGGCCTGGAAGGGAGACCCAGTACTTC. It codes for CASGPGRETQYF. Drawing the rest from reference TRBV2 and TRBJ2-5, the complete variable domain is EPEVTQTPSHQVTQMGQEVILRCVPISNHLYFYWYRQILGQKVEFLVSFYNNEISEKSEIFDDQFSVERPDGSNFTLKIRSTKLEDSAMYFCASGPGRETQYFGPGTRLLVL.

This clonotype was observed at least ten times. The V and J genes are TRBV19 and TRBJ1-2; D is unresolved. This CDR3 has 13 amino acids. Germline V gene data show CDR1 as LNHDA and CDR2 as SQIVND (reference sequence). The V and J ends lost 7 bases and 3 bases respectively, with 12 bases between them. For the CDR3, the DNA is TGTGCCAGTAAGTCCGTAGGTTACTATGGCTACACCTTC. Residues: CASKSVGYYGYTF.

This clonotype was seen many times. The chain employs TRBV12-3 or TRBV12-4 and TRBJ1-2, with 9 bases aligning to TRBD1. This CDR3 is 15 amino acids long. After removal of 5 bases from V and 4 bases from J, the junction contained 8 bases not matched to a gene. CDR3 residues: CASSKGTGLGYGYTF. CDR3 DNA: TGTGCCAGCAGTAAAGGGACAGGGTTGGGCTATGGCTACACCTTC.

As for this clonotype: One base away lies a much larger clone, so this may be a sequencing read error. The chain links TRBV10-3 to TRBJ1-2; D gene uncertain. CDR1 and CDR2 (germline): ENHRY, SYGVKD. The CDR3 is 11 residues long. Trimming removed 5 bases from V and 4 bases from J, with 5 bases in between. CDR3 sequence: CAISSGYGYTF. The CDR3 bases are TGTGCCATCAGTTCAGGCTATGGCTACACCTTC.

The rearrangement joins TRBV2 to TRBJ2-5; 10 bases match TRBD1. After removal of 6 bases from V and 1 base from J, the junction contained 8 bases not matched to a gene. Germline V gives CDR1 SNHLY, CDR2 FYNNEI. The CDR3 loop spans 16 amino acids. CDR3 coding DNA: TGTGCCAGCAGGGGCGAGACAGGGGGCGGCCAAGAGACCCAGTACTTC. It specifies CASRGETGGGQETQYF.

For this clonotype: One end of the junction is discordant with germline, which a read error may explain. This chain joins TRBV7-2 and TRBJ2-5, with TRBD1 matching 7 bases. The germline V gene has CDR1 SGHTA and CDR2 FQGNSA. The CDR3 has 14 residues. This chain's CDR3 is CASSHGTAALKLSF. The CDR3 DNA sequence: TGTGCCAGCAGTCACGGGACAGCAGCACTGAAGCTTTCTTTC.

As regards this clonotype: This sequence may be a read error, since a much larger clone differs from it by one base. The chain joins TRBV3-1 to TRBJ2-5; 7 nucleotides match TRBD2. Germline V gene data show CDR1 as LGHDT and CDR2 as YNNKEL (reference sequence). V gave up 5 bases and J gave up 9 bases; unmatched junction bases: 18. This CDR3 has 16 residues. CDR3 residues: CASSVTRPGGSEAQYF. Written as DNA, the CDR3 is TGTGCCAGCAGCGTAACAAGGCCGGGGGGTTCGGAGGCCCAGTACTTC.

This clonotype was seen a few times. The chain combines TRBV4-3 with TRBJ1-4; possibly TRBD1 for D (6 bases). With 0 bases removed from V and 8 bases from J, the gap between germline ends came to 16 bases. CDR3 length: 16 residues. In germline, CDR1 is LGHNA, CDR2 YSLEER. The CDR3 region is CASSQDFGGREEKLFF. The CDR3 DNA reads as TGCGCCAGCAGCCAAGATTTCGGGGGCCGAGAGGAAAAACTGTTTTTT.

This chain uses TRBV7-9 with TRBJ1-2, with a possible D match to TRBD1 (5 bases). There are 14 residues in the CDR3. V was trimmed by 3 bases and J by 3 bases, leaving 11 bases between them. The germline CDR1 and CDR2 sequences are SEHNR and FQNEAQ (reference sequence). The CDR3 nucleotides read TGTGCCAGCAGCTTCGGAGGGACGGACTATGGCTACACCTTC. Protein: CASSFGGTDYGYTF. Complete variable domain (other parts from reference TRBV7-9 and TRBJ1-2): DTGVSQNPRHKITKRGQNVTFRCDPISEHNRLYWYRQTLGQGPEFLTYFQNEAQLEKSRLLSDRFSAERPKGSFSTLEIQRTEQGDSAMYLCASSFGGTDYGYTFGSGTRLTVV.